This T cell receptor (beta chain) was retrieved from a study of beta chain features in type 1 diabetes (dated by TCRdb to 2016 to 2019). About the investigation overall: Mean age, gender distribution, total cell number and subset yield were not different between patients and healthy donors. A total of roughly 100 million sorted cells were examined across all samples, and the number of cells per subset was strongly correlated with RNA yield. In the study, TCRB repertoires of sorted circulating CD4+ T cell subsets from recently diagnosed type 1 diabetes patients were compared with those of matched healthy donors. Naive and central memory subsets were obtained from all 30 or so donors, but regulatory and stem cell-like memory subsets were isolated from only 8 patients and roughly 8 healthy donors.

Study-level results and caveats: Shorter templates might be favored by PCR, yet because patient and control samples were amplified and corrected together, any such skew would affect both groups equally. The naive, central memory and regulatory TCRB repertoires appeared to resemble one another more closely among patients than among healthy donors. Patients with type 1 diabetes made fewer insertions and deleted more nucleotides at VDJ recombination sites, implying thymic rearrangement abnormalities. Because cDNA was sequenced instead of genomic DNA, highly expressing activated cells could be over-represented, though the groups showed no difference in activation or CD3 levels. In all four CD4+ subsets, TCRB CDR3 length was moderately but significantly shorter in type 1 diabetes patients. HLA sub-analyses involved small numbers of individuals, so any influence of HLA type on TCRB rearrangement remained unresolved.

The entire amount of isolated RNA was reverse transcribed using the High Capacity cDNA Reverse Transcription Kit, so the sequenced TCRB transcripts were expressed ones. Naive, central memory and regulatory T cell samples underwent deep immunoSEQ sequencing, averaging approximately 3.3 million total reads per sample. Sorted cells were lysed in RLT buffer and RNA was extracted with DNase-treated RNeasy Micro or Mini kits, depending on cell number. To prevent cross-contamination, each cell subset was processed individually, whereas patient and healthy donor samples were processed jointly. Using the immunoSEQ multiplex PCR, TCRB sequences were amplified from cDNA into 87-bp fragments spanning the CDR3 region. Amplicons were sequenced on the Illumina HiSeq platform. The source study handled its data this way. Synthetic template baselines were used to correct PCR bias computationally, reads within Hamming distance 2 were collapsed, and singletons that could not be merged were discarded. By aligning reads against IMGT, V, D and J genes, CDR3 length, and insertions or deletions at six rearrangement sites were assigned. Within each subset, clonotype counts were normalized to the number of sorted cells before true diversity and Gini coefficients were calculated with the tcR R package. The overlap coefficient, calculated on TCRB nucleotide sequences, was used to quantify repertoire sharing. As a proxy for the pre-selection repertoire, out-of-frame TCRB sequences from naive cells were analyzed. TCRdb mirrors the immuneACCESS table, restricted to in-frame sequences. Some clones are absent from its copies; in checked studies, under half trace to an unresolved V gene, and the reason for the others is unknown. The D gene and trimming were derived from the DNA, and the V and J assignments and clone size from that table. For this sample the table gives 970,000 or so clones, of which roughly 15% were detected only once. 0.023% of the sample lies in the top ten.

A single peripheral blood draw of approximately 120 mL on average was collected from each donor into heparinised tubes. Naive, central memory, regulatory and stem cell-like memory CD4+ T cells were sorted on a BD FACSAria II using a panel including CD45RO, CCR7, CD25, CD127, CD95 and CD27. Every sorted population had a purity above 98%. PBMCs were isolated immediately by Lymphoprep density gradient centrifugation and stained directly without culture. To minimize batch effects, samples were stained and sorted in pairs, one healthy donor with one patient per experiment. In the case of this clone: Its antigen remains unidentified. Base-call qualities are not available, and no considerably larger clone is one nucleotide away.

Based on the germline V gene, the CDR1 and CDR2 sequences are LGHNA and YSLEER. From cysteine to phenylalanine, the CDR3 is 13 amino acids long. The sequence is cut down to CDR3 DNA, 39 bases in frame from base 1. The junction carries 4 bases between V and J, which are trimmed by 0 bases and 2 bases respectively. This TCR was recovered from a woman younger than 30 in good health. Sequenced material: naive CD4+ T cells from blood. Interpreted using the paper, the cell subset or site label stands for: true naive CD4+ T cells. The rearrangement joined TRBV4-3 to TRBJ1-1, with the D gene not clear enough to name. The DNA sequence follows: TGCGCCAGCAGCCAAGACACCAACACTGAAGCTTTCTTT. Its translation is CASSQDTNTEAFF.